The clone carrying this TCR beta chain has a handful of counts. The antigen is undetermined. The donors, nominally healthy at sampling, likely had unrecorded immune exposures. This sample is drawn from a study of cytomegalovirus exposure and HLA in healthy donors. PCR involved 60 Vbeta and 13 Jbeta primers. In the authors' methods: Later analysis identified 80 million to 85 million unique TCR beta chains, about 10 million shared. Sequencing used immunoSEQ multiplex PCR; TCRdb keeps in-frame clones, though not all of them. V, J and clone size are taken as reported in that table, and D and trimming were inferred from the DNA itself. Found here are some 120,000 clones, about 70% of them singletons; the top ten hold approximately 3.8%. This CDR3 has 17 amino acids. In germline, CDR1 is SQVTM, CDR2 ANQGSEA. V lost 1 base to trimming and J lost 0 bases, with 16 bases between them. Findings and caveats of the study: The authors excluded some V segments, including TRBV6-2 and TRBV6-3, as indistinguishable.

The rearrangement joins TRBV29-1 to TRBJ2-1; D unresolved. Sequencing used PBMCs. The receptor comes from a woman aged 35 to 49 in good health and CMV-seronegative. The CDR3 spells CSVEAALSSSSYNEQFF. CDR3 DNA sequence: TGCAGCGTTGAAGCGGCCCTAAGTAGCTCCTCCTACAATGAGCAGTTCTTC.